Listed below are T cell receptor beta chains from one sample, sequenced in a study of OX40 agonist ivuxolimab in advanced cancers. Data came from immunoSEQ multiplex PCR; TCRdb stores just in-frame clones and leaves some out. The sample lists roughly 40,000 clones, less than 90% occurring once. The source was CD4+ or CD8+ T cells sorted from blood, collected in a trial of the OX40 agonist ivuxolimab. The origin of the receptors is an adult with an advanced solid tumor such as melanoma, head and neck, liver or kidney cancer. CDR3s include the opening cysteine and the closing phenylalanine or tryptophan. A D gene is named only where the DNA matches it firmly. Only some rows state a clone size, as once, few, many or a class for expanded clones.

j_call,d_call,v_call,clone_size,cdr3_nt,cdr3_aa
TRBJ1-1,NA,TRBV9,NA,TGTGCCAGCAGCGTAGAGGCGACTGAAGCTTTCTTT,CASSVEATEAFF
TRBJ2-7,NA,TRBV4-1,NA,TGCGCCAGCAGCCTAGGGATCTCCTACGAGCAGTACTTC,CASSLGISYEQYF
TRBJ1-5,NA,TRBV13,once,TGTGTCAGCAGCTTTGGGGGGGCGCGCCAGCCCCAGCATTTT,CVSSFGGARQPQHF
TRBJ2-1,NA,TRBV5-5,NA,TGTGCCAGCAGCTTGCGGGGGATGGGCGTTGAGCAGTTCTTC,CASSLRGMGVEQFF
TRBJ1-4,NA,TRBV5-4,NA,TGTGCCAGCAGCTTACGGGAGGGTACTAATGAAAAACTGTTTTTT,CASSLREGTNEKLFF
TRBJ2-7,NA,TRBV11-1,NA,TGTGCCAGCAGCTTAGTTGGGTCCAGGAAAGAGCAGTACTTC,CASSLVGSRKEQYF
TRBJ1-5,TRBD1,TRBV5-6,once,TGTGCCAGCAGCTTCTACAGGGGGCATCAGCCCCAGCATTTT,CASSFYRGHQPQHF
TRBJ1-3,NA,TRBV7-9,NA,TGTGCCAGCAGCTTAGCGACAGGTGGAACAGGAGGAAACACCATATATTTT,CASSLATGGTGGNTIYF
TRBJ1-1,NA,TRBV6-5,NA,TGTGCCAGCAGCCTTGGGGAGGGGGACACTGAAGCTTTCTTT,CASSLGEGDTEAFF
TRBJ2-5,NA,TRBV5-1,NA,TGCGCCAGCAGCTCTTTAAGTGGGCAAGAGACCCAGTACTTC,CASSSLSGQETQYF
TRBJ2-5,TRBD1,TRBV6-6,NA,TGTGCCACAGGGACAGCCCAAGAGACCCAGTACTTC,CATGTAQETQYF
TRBJ2-1,TRBD2,TRBV9,NA,TGTGCCAGCAGCTCAAGCGGGGGACACAATGAGCAGTTCTTC,CASSSSGGHNEQFF
TRBJ2-1,NA,TRBV19,NA,TGTGCCAGTAGTATAGGTTCTTACAATGAGCAGTTCTTC,CASSIGSYNEQFF
TRBJ1-2,NA,TRBV19,NA,TGTGCCAGTAAGGGAGGGAATAGTGGCTACACCTTC,CASKGGNSGYTF
TRBJ2-7,NA,TRBV2,once,TGTGCCACAAAGGGGGGGTCGTCCTACGAGCAGTACTTC,CATKGGSSYEQYF
TRBJ2-2,TRBD2,TRBV4-2,once,TGTGCCAGCAGCCAAGATCCGGGCGGGGGGACCGGGGAGCTGTTTTTT,CASSQDPGGGTGELFF
TRBJ1-4,NA,TRBV7-9,NA,TGTGCCAGCAGCTTCTGGTCGGTCGAACTGTTTTTT,CASSFWSVELFF
TRBJ1-1,NA,TRBV6-5,NA,TGTGCCAGCAGTAGCATACCCCCGGGCGGCACTGAAGCTTTCTTT,CASSSIPPGGTEAFF
TRBJ1-3,TRBD1,TRBV15,NA,TGTGCCACCGGTCCCGGACAGGGATCTGGAAACACCATATATTTT,CATGPGQGSGNTIYF
TRBJ2-3,TRBD1,TRBV7-6,NA,TGTGCCAGCAGCCCTGGACAGGCGTTCGTCCGCATCTCAGATACGCAGTATTTT,CASSPGQAFVRISDTQYF
TRBJ2-7,TRBD1,TRBV15,NA,TGTGCCACCACCTGGGACAGGGGTTGGGAGCAGTACTTC,CATTWDRGWEQYF
TRBJ1-1,NA,TRBV19,NA,TGTGCCAGTAGTACCCGGGACTGGGGCACTGAAGCTTTCTTT,CASSTRDWGTEAFF
TRBJ2-7,NA,TRBV4-1,NA,TGCGCCAGCAGCCAAGACTGGCAGATATCCTACGAGCAGTACTTC,CASSQDWQISYEQYF
TRBJ1-1,TRBD1,TRBV30,few,TGTGCCTGGGGGACAGGAAATACTGAAGCTTTCTTT,CAWGTGNTEAFF
TRBJ1-1,TRBD1,TRBV7-9,NA,TGTGCCAGCAGTTATCCCGGGACAGGGGAGTACACTGAAGCTTTCTTT,CASSYPGTGEYTEAFF
TRBJ2-3,TRBD1,TRBV5-1,once,TGCGCCAGCAGCCCGGGACAGGGGGTACGAGATACGCAGTATTTT,CASSPGQGVRDTQYF
TRBJ2-3,TRBD2,TRBV15,NA,TGTGCCACCAGCCATACTAGCGGGGTCTTCACAGGCACAGATACGCAGTATTTT,CATSHTSGVFTGTDTQYF
TRBJ2-7,NA,TRBV7-9,NA,TGTGCCAGCAGACCTGACAGAAGCTACGAGCAGTACTTC,CASRPDRSYEQYF
TRBJ2-7,TRBD2,TRBV7-9,NA,TGTGCCAGCAGATCTACTAGCGGGGGTTCCTACGAGCAGTACTTC,CASRSTSGGSYEQYF